Listed below are T cell receptor beta chains from one sample, sequenced in a study of T cell responses to AZD1222 COVID-19 vaccine. The assay was immunoSEQ multiplex PCR, and TCRdb's table has in-frame clones only and misses some. The sample has about 130,000 clones; about 92% are singletons. The sample was peripheral blood, taken on day 0 of MenACWY control vaccination. The receptors here all came from an adult in good health. CDR3s include the opening cysteine and the closing phenylalanine or tryptophan. D genes are given only for firm matches. A clone size is listed for some rows: how often the clone was seen (once, few, many), or a class if it is expanded.

clone_size | j_call | d_call | v_call | cdr3_aa | cdr3_nt
- | TRBJ2-1 | - | TRBV7-2 | CASSLISSPEQFF | TGTGCCAGCAGCTTAATCAGTTCCCCTGAGCAGTTCTTC
- | TRBJ2-1 | TRBD2 | TRBV4-3 | CASSQESGGLWSYNEQFF | TGCGCCAGCAGCCAAGAGAGCGGGGGGCTATGGTCCTACAATGAGCAGTTCTTC
- | TRBJ1-2 | - | TRBV12-3/TRBV12-4 | CASRAGLLNGYTF | TGTGCCAGCAGAGCGGGGCTTTTGAATGGCTACACCTTC
- | TRBJ1-4 | - | TRBV25-1 | CASSETALSEKLFF | TGTGCCAGCAGTGAAACGGCACTTAGTGAAAAACTGTTTTTT
few | TRBJ2-1 | - | TRBV13 | CASSLGLNNEQFF | TGTGCCAGCAGCTTAGGGCTGAACAATGAGCAGTTCTTC
- | TRBJ2-1 | - | TRBV24-1 | CATSDTNRFTYNEQFF | TGTGCCACCAGTGACACCAACAGGTTCACCTACAATGAGCAGTTCTTC
- | TRBJ2-3 | TRBD1 | TRBV6-2/TRBV6-3 | CASSPLPGQGAGTQYF | TGTGCCAGCAGTCCCCTCCCGGGACAGGGTGCTGGTACGCAGTATTTT
- | TRBJ2-1 | TRBD2 | TRBV9 | CASSVATSGAYNEQFF | TGTGCCAGCAGCGTAGCTACTAGCGGAGCCTACAATGAGCAGTTCTTC
- | TRBJ1-2 | TRBD1 | TRBV28 | CASSTPQGRYGYTF | TGTGCCAGCAGTACTCCACAGGGGAGGTATGGCTACACCTTC
- | TRBJ2-2 | TRBD2 | TRBV5-4 | CASSPYSGRAGTGELFF | TGTGCCAGCAGCCCCTATAGCGGGAGGGCCGGGACCGGGGAGCTGTTTTTT
- | TRBJ1-2 | - | TRBV18 | CASSPQDKKLSNYGYTF | TGTGCCAGCTCACCTCAGGACAAGAAGTTAAGTAACTATGGCTACACCTTC
- | TRBJ2-1 | - | TRBV4-2 | CASSQNTGTYNEQFF | TGTGCCAGCAGCCAAAACACAGGGACTTACAATGAGCAGTTCTTC
- | TRBJ2-6 | - | TRBV5-1 | CASSTGPSLGANVLTF | TGCGCCAGCAGCACAGGACCTTCTCTGGGGGCCAACGTCCTGACTTTC
once | TRBJ1-1 | - | TRBV28 | CASSLVIGNTEAFF | TGTGCCAGCAGTTTGGTTATAGGGAACACTGAAGCTTTCTTT
- | TRBJ1-6 | TRBD1 | TRBV6-2/TRBV6-3 | CASSDGQGASPLHF | TGTGCCAGCAGTGACGGACAGGGTGCTTCACCCCTCCACTTT
- | TRBJ1-5 | TRBD1 | TRBV29-1 | CSVQGEWNQPQHF | TGCAGCGTACAGGGGGAGTGGAATCAGCCCCAGCATTTT
- | TRBJ2-1 | - | TRBV28 | CASSVFAEQFF | TGTGCCAGCAGCGTGTTCGCCGAGCAGTTCTTC
once | TRBJ2-7 | - | TRBV5-1 | CASSLKKSGISSYEQYF | TGCGCCAGCAGCTTGAAAAAGTCAGGGATATCAAGCTACGAGCAGTACTTC
- | TRBJ2-1 | TRBD2 | TRBV6-5 | CASRLSGSYEQFF | TGTGCCAGCCGCCTTAGCGGGAGCTATGAGCAGTTCTTC
- | TRBJ2-2 | - | TRBV27 | CASRNTGELFF | TGTGCCAGCAGGAACACCGGGGAGCTGTTTTTT
- | TRBJ2-7 | TRBD2 | TRBV3-1/TRBV3-2 | CASSQVWDYQSEQYF | TGTGCCAGCAGCCAAGTCTGGGACTATCAGTCGGAGCAGTACTTC
once | TRBJ1-5 | - | TRBV5-1 | CARSLGGGNQPQHF | TGCGCCCGCAGCTTGGGGGGGGGAAATCAGCCCCAGCATTTT